A selection of T cell receptor beta chains follows, all from one sample in a study of OX40 agonist ivuxolimab in advanced cancers. The repertoire was sequenced with immunoSEQ multiplex PCR; TCRdb's copy has only in-frame clones and lacks some. The data show around 80,000 clones, around 90% seen once. This material consisted of CD4+ or CD8+ T cells sorted from blood, taken in a trial of the OX40 agonist ivuxolimab. The origin of the receptors is an adult with an advanced solid tumor such as melanoma, head and neck, liver or kidney cancer. Both conserved end residues are part of each CDR3. The order of the fields is D gene, V gene, CDR3 length, clone size, J gene, CDR3 DNA, CDR3 protein. D genes are given only for firm matches. Expanded clones get a size class; other rows say once, few or many, or leave the size out.

.	TRBV9	16	.	TRBJ1-3	TGTGCCAGCAGCTCCCGGACGGACCTCTCTGGAAACACCATATATTTT	CASSSRTDLSGNTIYF
TRBD2	TRBV19	16	.	TRBJ2-1	TGTGCCAGTAGTATATGGAGCGGGGAGGTCTACAATGAGCAGTTCTTC	CASSIWSGEVYNEQFF
.	TRBV7-2	12	once	TRBJ1-5	TGTGCCAGCAGCTTAGGCGCTCAGCCCCAGCATTTT	CASSLGAQPQHF
TRBD1	TRBV11-1	15	.	TRBJ2-3	TGTGCCAGCAGCTCATGGACAGGGCGCACAGATACGCAGTATTTT	CASSSWTGRTDTQYF
.	TRBV21-1	20	.	TRBJ2-2	TGTGCCAGCATACCCCTCGGCGGTCCCACATTCCCGAAGAACACCGGGGAGCTGTTTTTT	CASIPLGGPTFPKNTGELFF
.	TRBV7-9	14	.	TRBJ2-3	TGTGCCAGCAGCTTGGCAGGGGGCACAGATACGCAGTATTTT	CASSLAGGTDTQYF
.	TRBV5-1	13	.	TRBJ1-4	TGCGCCAGCAGCTTGGCCGTTAATGAAAAACTGTTTTTT	CASSLAVNEKLFF
.	TRBV7-2	17	.	TRBJ2-2	TGTGCCAGCAGCCCTCCCCGCGGAATTTCGAACACCGGGGAGCTGTTTTTT	CASSPPRGISNTGELFF
.	TRBV7-2	17	once	TRBJ2-3	TGTGCCAGCAGCTTAGCGTTGGCGGGGTTCATCACAGATACGCAGTATTTT	CASSLALAGFITDTQYF
.	TRBV28	16	.	TRBJ2-1	TGTGCCAGCAGTTTTAGGCCCGGACTTAAAGACAATGAGCAGTTCTTC	CASSFRPGLKDNEQFF
TRBD1	TRBV19	14	.	TRBJ2-1	TGTGCCAGTAGGCCACGGGACAGCTACAATGAGCAGTTCTTC	CASRPRDSYNEQFF
.	TRBV6-5	13	few	TRBJ2-5	TGTGCCAGCGGGACATGGGGACAAGAGACCCAGTACTTC	CASGTWGQETQYF
TRBD1	TRBV9	15	once	TRBJ1-1	TGTGCCAGCAGCGTAGGAGGGGGCGGGGGCACTGAAGCTTTCTTT	CASSVGGGGGTEAFF
.	TRBV28	14	.	TRBJ1-4	TGTGCCAGCAGTTTCGGACCGCTTAATGAAAAACTGTTTTTT	CASSFGPLNEKLFF
TRBD2	TRBV7-8	15	.	TRBJ2-2	TGTGCCAGCAGCCCTCTAGCGGGAGACACCGGGGAGCTGTTTTTT	CASSPLAGDTGELFF
.	TRBV29-1	14	.	TRBJ2-2	TGCAGCGCCCGGGCCGAAGGCCCCCCCGGGGAGCTGTTTTTT	CSARAEGPPGELFF
TRBD1	TRBV7-9	14	few	TRBJ2-5	TGTGCCAGCAGCTATGGGACAGATAGGGAGACCCAGTACTTC	CASSYGTDRETQYF
TRBD2	TRBV2	15	.	TRBJ2-3	TGTGCCAGCAGGATTACTAGCGGGAGTTCCCCAACGCAGTATTTT	CASRITSGSSPTQYF
.	TRBV11-2	13	.	TRBJ2-1	TGTGCCAGCAGTATAGGACGCAACAATGAGCAGTTCTTC	CASSIGRNNEQFF
TRBD1	TRBV7-9	14	.	TRBJ2-7	TGTGCCAGCAGCAAGGGGGACAGGGCCTACGAGCAGTACTTC	CASSKGDRAYEQYF
.	TRBV5-8	14	.	TRBJ2-7	TGTGCCAGCAGCTTCGTGGGAGGCGGCTACGAGCAGTACTTC	CASSFVGGGYEQYF
TRBD2	TRBV13	17	.	TRBJ2-3	TGTGCCAGCAGCTCGGAGGTAACTAGCGGCTTCACAGATACGCAGTATTTT	CASSSEVTSGFTDTQYF
.	TRBV28	16	.	TRBJ2-7	TGTGCCAGCAGCACCCCAGGGGCGGGCGGGACCTACGAGCAGTACTTC	CASSTPGAGGTYEQYF
.	TRBV6-1	15	.	TRBJ2-7	TGTGCCAGCAGCACGGAAGGGGGGAGGGCCGGGGAGCAGTACTTC	CASSTEGGRAGEQYF
.	TRBV15	13	.	TRBJ2-1	TGTGCCACCAGCAGAGATATAGAGGGTGGGCAGTTCTTC	CATSRDIEGGQFF
.	TRBV6-6	11	.	TRBJ2-1	TGTGCCAGCAGTTACAAAGGTGAGCAGTTCTTC	CASSYKGEQFF
.	TRBV18	15	once	TRBJ2-4	TGTGCCAGCTCACCCCCGGTAGGGGACAAAAACATTCAGTACTTC	CASSPPVGDKNIQYF
TRBD2	TRBV30	13	.	TRBJ2-5	TGTGCCTGGAAAACTAGCGGACTAGAGACTCAGTACTTC	CAWKTSGLETQYF
TRBD1	TRBV11-2	15	.	TRBJ1-2	TGTGCCAGCAGCTTGGGACAGGGGGCCGACTATGGCTACACCTTC	CASSLGQGADYGYTF
.	TRBV2	13	few	TRBJ1-1	TGTGCCAGCCAGAGGCAGGGACTCCCTGAAGCTTTCTTT	CASQRQGLPEAFF
.	TRBV6-5	13	few	TRBJ2-5	TGTGCCAGCAGTTACCGGCGTGGGGAGACCCAGTACTTC	CASSYRRGETQYF
TRBD2	TRBV10-3	15	.	TRBJ2-1	TGTGCCATCGGGGGACTAGCGGGAGTGGGGAATGAGCAGTTCTTC	CAIGGLAGVGNEQFF
TRBD2	TRBV13	14	.	TRBJ2-1	TGTGCCAGCAGACTAGCGGGAGTATATGATGAGCAGTTCTTC	CASRLAGVYDEQFF
.	TRBV4-3	15	.	TRBJ2-4	TGCGCCAGCAGCCAAGATAAGGGCGGAGGGCACATTCAGTACTTC	CASSQDKGGGHIQYF
.	TRBV27	17	.	TRBJ2-3	TGTGCCAGCAGTCTCGGATTCCGGGACGGGTTCACAGATACGCAGTATTTT	CASSLGFRDGFTDTQYF
.	TRBV20-1	11	.	TRBJ2-7	TGCAGTGCTTACAGAGGAGGGGAGCAGTACTTC	CSAYRGGEQYF
.	TRBV4-3	16	once	TRBJ2-6	TGCGCCAGCAGCCAGACAGGGACTTCTGGGGCCAACGTCCTGACTTTC	CASSQTGTSGANVLTF
.	TRBV5-8	13	.	TRBJ1-2	TGTGCCAGCAGCTTTTCGGGGAACCTTGGCTACACCTTC	CASSFSGNLGYTF
.	TRBV1	9	.	TRBJ2-7	TGCACCACCTCCTACGAGCAGTACTTC	CTTSYEQYF
TRBD2	TRBV7-9	16	.	TRBJ2-5	TGTGCCAGCAGCTTCGGACTAGCGGGAGTCCCAGAGACCCAGTACTTC	CASSFGLAGVPETQYF
TRBD1	TRBV4-2	16	.	TRBJ2-2	TGTGCCAGCAGCCACACGGGACAGCCAGGGGAAGGGGAGCTGTTTTTT	CASSHTGQPGEGELFF
.	TRBV18	16	.	TRBJ1-2	TGTGCCAGCTCACCCCCGGCAGGGAGCCGAGGGAATGGCTACACCTTC	CASSPPAGSRGNGYTF
.	TRBV27	15	.	TRBJ2-2	TGTGCCAGCAGCCTGGACTGGGCCCACACCGGGGAGCTGTTTTTT	CASSLDWAHTGELFF
TRBD2	TRBV7-2	15	.	TRBJ2-7	TGTGCCAGCAGTAAGTTCCCTAGCGGCCCCTACGAGCAGTACTTC	CASSKFPSGPYEQYF
.	TRBV19	13	.	TRBJ1-2	TGTGCCAGTGGGGGCCAACCCAACTATGGCTACACCTTC	CASGGQPNYGYTF
TRBD2	TRBV5-1	15	.	TRBJ2-2	TGCGCCAGCAGGTGGCTAGCGGGAGACACCGGGGAGCTGTTTTTT	CASRWLAGDTGELFF
.	TRBV7-9	13	.	TRBJ1-5	TGTGCCAGCAGCGCTTCGGTGGGTCAGCCCCAGCATTTT	CASSASVGQPQHF
TRBD1	TRBV6-5	14	once	TRBJ2-3	TGTGCCACCCAAAGACAGGGCCTCACAGATACGCAGTATTTT	CATQRQGLTDTQYF
TRBD1	TRBV7-2	16	.	TRBJ2-1	TGTGCCAGCAGCTACACCACCCGACAGGGTCCAAATGAGCAGTTCTTC	CASSYTTRQGPNEQFF
.	TRBV14	12	.	TRBJ2-7	TGTGCCAGCAGCCAATCCGGGCCAGCCGGGTACTTC	CASSQSGPAGYF
TRBD2	TRBV5-1	15	.	TRBJ2-7	TGCGCCAGCAGCGTGGGACTAGCGGCTACCTACGAGCAGTACTTC	CASSVGLAATYEQYF
.	TRBV4-2	16	once	TRBJ2-2	TGTGCCAGCAGCCCCCGACTAGGGACGAACACCGGGGAGCTGTTTTTT	CASSPRLGTNTGELFF
.	TRBV30	14	.	TRBJ1-1	TGTGCCTGGAAGAAGGGCGGAGGGAGCACTGAAGCTTTCTTT	CAWKKGGGSTEAFF
.	TRBV6-1	12	.	TRBJ2-7	TGTGCCAGCGGGGAAAGCTCCTACGAGCAGTACTTC	CASGESSYEQYF
.	TRBV7-3	16	.	TRBJ1-2	TGTGCCAGCAGCCGTACTCCGGTTCCGAGGATTCATGGCTACACCTTC	CASSRTPVPRIHGYTF
.	TRBV5-1	15	once	TRBJ2-2	TGCGCCAGCAGCTCGGGTCTGAGCGGTACCGGGGAGCTGTTTTTT	CASSSGLSGTGELFF
.	TRBV29-1	11	.	TRBJ2-7	TGCAGCGTTGAGGAAGCGGTCGAGCAGTACTTC	CSVEEAVEQYF
.	TRBV7-2	14	.	TRBJ2-7	TGTGCCAGCAGCCCGGACGGTCAATTCTACGAGCAGTACTTC	CASSPDGQFYEQYF
.	TRBV5-4	13	.	TRBJ1-1	TGTGCCAGCAGCTTGGTAGGGGCCACTGAAGCTTTCTTT	CASSLVGATEAFF